One and the same sample provided the 23 T cell receptor beta chains below, sequenced in a study of OX40 agonist ivuxolimab in advanced cancers. Assay used: immunoSEQ multiplex PCR; TCRdb lists only in-frame clones, some missing. The repertoire holds roughly 25,000 clones, with 80% to 90% as singletons. The input for sequencing was CD4+ or CD8+ T cells sorted from blood, taken in a trial of the OX40 agonist ivuxolimab. The receptors here all came from an adult with an advanced solid tumor such as melanoma, head and neck, liver or kidney cancer.

J is TRBJ2-3 and V is TRBV7-5; TRBD1, the D gene given by the table, was not confirmed from the DNA. TRBV7-5 corresponds to a pseudogene. The CDR3 consists of 17 residues. The CDR3 sequence: CVRSPDPPGGIADTQYF. In DNA form, the CDR3 reads TGTGTCAGAAGCCCAGACCCCCCAGGGGGCATCGCAGATACGCAGTATTTT.

The chain couples TRBV5-1 to TRBJ1-2; D possibly corresponds to TRBD1 (5 bases). The CDR3 has 15 residues. The V and J ends lost 4 bases and 2 bases respectively, with 15 bases between them. Germline CDR1 SGHRS, CDR2 YFSETQ. CDR3 in amino acids: CASSPGHRENYGYTF. DNA for the CDR3: TGCGCCAGCAGCCCGGGGCACAGAGAAAACTATGGCTACACCTTC.

The CDR3 nucleotides are TGTGCCAGCAGCATTACGGGACTAGCGGGAGAGCAGTACTTC. As protein: CASSITGLAGEQYF. This sequence joins TRBV5-6 and TRBJ2-7, with 13 bases lining up with TRBD2. Germline V lookup: CDR1 SGHDT, CDR2 YYEEEE. This CDR3 region has 14 residues. The V and J ends lost 4 bases and 7 bases, in that order; junction bases with no gene match: 5.

V and J are TRBV10-3 and TRBJ1-6; no definite D call. The CDR3 spans 13 residues. V was trimmed by 6 bases and J by 5 bases, leaving 8 bases between them. Germline-derived CDR1 and CDR2 are ENHRY and SYGVKD. CDR3 residues: CAIRDINNSPLHF. CDR3 in DNA: TGTGCCATCAGAGACATTAATAATTCACCCCTCCACTTT.

CDR3 DNA sequence: TGCAGTGCTAGAGGGCAGGGGCTCTACTTC. Amino acids: CSARGQGLYF. The V and J genes are TRBV20-1 and TRBJ2-5; D may be TRBD1 (6 bases). This CDR3 is built from 10 residues. Between the trimmed V and J ends, which lost 1 base and 14 bases, there was a span of 11 bases. Germline V gene data show CDR1 as DFQATT and CDR2 as SNEGSKA (reference sequence).

This chain uses TRBV15 with TRBJ1-2; 7 nucleotides match TRBD1. Germline CDR1 LNHNV, CDR2 YYDKDF (reference sequence). V was clipped by 0 bases and J by 4 bases; unmatched bases: 8. CDR3 length: 16 amino acids. The CDR3 protein is CATSRDVGTAPYGYTF. The CDR3 region has the DNA TGTGCCACCAGCAGAGATGTAGGGACAGCTCCCTATGGCTACACCTTC.

This clone was recorded once. V is TRBV15 and J is TRBJ2-1, with D possibly matching TRBD1 (5 bases). This CDR3 has 16 amino acids. Per germline, CDR1 LNHNV and CDR2 YYDKDF (reference sequence). The germline V and J ends were trimmed by 8 bases and 4 bases, with 21 bases remaining between them. The CDR3 DNA reads TGTGCCACCGGACACCTCACTGGGTACAGTTACAATGAGCAGTTCTTC. The encoded protein is CATGHLTGYSYNEQFF.

The DNA of the CDR3 is TGTGCCAGCAGCCTTAGTGTAAATTCCTACAATGAGCAGTTCTTC. Its translation: CASSLSVNSYNEQFF. The chain carries TRBV11-3 and TRBJ2-1; D gene ambiguous. Trimming removed 5 bases at V and 1 base at J, with 12 bases between. The CDR3 spans 15 residues. Germline CDR1 SGHNT, CDR2 YENEEA. The complete variable domain, with remaining parts taken from reference TRBV11-3 and TRBJ2-1, reads EAGVVQSPRYKIIEKKQPVAFWCNPISGHNTLYWYLQNLGQGPELLIRYENEEAVDDSQLPKDRFSAERLKGVDSTLKIQPAELGDSAVYLCASSLSVNSYNEQFFGPGTRLTVL.

The rearrangement links TRBV11-2 to TRBJ1-3; D is perhaps TRBD1 (6 bases). The CDR3 runs 16 residues. CDR1 is SGHAT and CDR2 is FQNNGV in the germline V gene. The V end lost 5 bases, the J end lost 3 bases, and 17 bases lay between the germline ends. CDR3 region: CASSLDQGQNGNTIYF. CDR3 in DNA: TGTGCCAGCAGCCTGGACCAGGGGCAAAATGGAAACACCATATATTTT.

The genes are TRBV28 and TRBJ2-1; possibly TRBD1 or TRBD2 for D (6 bases each). The CDR3 extends over 15 amino acids. From germline, CDR1 is MDHEN and CDR2 SYDVKM. Between the trimmed V and J ends, which lost 10 bases and 0 bases, there was a span of 16 bases. CDR3 coding DNA: TGTGCCACCGGGGGCGACAGAAGCTCCTACAATGAGCAGTTCTTC. It codes for CATGGDRSSYNEQFF.

This chain joins TRBV6-5 and TRBJ1-1; D not certain. Per germline, CDR1 MNHEY and CDR2 SVGAGI. This CDR3 has 13 amino acids. V gave up 7 bases and J gave up 5 bases, with 14 bases separating them. The CDR3 spells CASTSNGRTEAFF. DNA of the CDR3: TGTGCCAGCACCTCGAACGGGCGGACTGAAGCTTTCTTT.

This clone was recorded only once. A read error may account for a junction end that differs from germline. The chain has TRBV15 and TRBJ2-7, with 10 bases lining up with TRBD2. CDR1 and CDR2 from the germline V gene are LNHNV and YYDKDF (reference sequence). This CDR3 is built from 14 residues. The DNA of the CDR3 is TGTGCCACCAGCAGAGATGAAACTAGCGGGACCCCGCGCTTC. Its translation: CATSRDETSGTPRF. The variable domain in full, completed from reference TRBV15 and TRBJ2-7, reads DAMVIQNPRYQVTQFGKPVTLSCSQTLNHNVMYWYQQKSSQAPKLLFHYYDKDFNNEADTPDNFQSRRPNTSFCFLDIRSPGLGDTAMYLCATSRDETSGTPRFGPGTRLTVT.

This clone was observed once. The chain employs TRBV19 and TRBJ2-1; 11 bases agree with TRBD2. The CDR3 is made up of 16 amino acids. CDR1 and CDR2 (germline): LNHDA, SQIVND (reference sequence). J gave up 2 bases and V 4 bases, and 4 bases lay outside the gene matches. CDR3 residues: CASSNRLAGTYNEQFF. CDR3 bases: TGTGCCAGTAGTAACCGACTAGCGGGAACCTACAATGAGCAGTTCTTC.

CDR3 sequence: CSVDTYPHTGELFF. As DNA, the CDR3 is TGCAGCGTTGACACCTACCCCCACACCGGGGAGCTGTTTTTT. V usage is TRBV29-1 and J usage is TRBJ2-2; D call uncertain. Trimming took off 3 bases at V and 3 bases at J, with 11 bases between the two ends. Looked up from germline, CDR1 is SQVTM and CDR2 is ANQGSEA. The CDR3 is 14 residues long.

The chain uses TRBV30 and TRBJ1-2; tentatively, D is TRBD1 (6 bases). This CDR3 spans 13 amino acids. Trimming cost V 4 bases and J 3 bases, with 12 bases left between them. The germline V gene has CDR1 GTSNPN and CDR2 SVGIG (reference sequence). CDR3 in amino acids: CAWTKGGDYGYTF. In nucleotides, the CDR3 is TGTGCCTGGACCAAGGGGGGGGACTATGGCTACACCTTC.

The gene calls are TRBV6-6 and TRBJ2-7; D perhaps matches TRBD1 (5 bases). The germline CDR1 and CDR2 sequences are MNHNY and SVGAGI (reference sequence). The CDR3 totals 13 residues. The germline V and J ends were trimmed by 7 bases and 4 bases, with 14 bases remaining between them. The CDR3 loop reads CASKTGSRYEQYF. CDR3 in DNA: TGTGCCAGCAAAACAGGTTCTCGTTACGAGCAGTACTTC.

The chain carries TRBV5-1 and TRBJ2-5; perhaps TRBD2 as D (5 bases). V lost 0 bases, J lost 4 bases, and 10 bases lay in between. CDR3 size: 14 residues. Germline CDR1 is SGHRS and CDR2 is YFSETQ. CDR3 loop: CASSLGELVETQYF. Written as DNA, the CDR3 is TGCGCCAGCAGCTTGGGAGAACTAGTAGAGACCCAGTACTTC.

The rearrangement uses TRBV6-1 and TRBJ1-5, with a possible D match to TRBD1 (6 bases). The length of the CDR3 is 15 residues. The germline V gene has CDR1 MNHNS and CDR2 SASEGT. Between the trimmed V and J ends, which lost 4 bases and 5 bases, there was a span of 15 bases. The CDR3: CASSGSGAGDQPQHF. As DNA, the CDR3 is TGTGCCAGCAGTGGCAGCGGGGCAGGGGATCAGCCCCAGCATTTT.

The gene calls are TRBV28 and TRBJ2-2; D unresolved. The germline V and J ends were trimmed by 1 base and 5 bases, with 14 bases remaining between them. Germline loops: CDR1 MDHEN, CDR2 SYDVKM. The CDR3 is 16 residues long. This chain's CDR3 is CASSLFWLMKTGELFF. In DNA form, the CDR3 reads TGTGCCAGCAGTTTATTTTGGCTTATGAAAACCGGGGAGCTGTTTTTT.

The chain joins TRBV4-3 to TRBJ2-3; D gene ambiguous. Per germline, CDR1 LGHNA and CDR2 YSLEER. V lost 1 base to trimming and J lost 2 bases, with 13 bases between them. There are 16 residues in the CDR3. The CDR3 sequence: CASSQGTRRTTDTQYF. Here the CDR3 DNA reads TGCGCCAGCAGCCAAGGTACCCGCCGAACCACAGATACGCAGTATTTT.

The chain has TRBV30 and TRBJ2-3; perhaps D is TRBD1 or TRBD2 (5 bases each). V was trimmed by 4 bases and J by 3 bases, leaving 11 bases between them. The CDR3 totals 13 residues. Per the germline V gene, CDR1 is GTSNPN and CDR2 is SVGIG (reference sequence). The DNA for the CDR3 is TGTGCCTGGATCAATGGGGGTACAGATACGCAGTATTTT. This encodes CAWINGGTDTQYF. The variable domain in full, with the rest retrieved from reference TRBV30 and TRBJ2-3, is SQTIHQWPATLVQPVGSPLSLECTVEGTSNPNLYWYRQAAGRGLQLLFYSVGIGQISSEVPQNLSASRPQDRQFILSSKKLLLSDSGFYLCAWINGGTDTQYFGPGTRLTVL.

The V and J genes are TRBV5-5 and TRBJ1-5; 9 positions agree with TRBD1. The V segment lost 4 bases and the J segment 5 bases; nucleotides outside the gene matches: 7. Germline CDR1 is SGHKS and CDR2 is YYEKEE (reference sequence). The CDR3 runs to 15 residues. The CDR3 reads CASSRGQGSYQPQHF. For the CDR3, the DNA is TGTGCCAGCAGCAGGGGACAGGGTTCTTATCAGCCCCAGCATTTT.

The chain recombines TRBV7-6 with TRBJ2-1; 9 bases agree with TRBD1. CDR1 is SGHVS and CDR2 is FNYEAQ in the germline V gene. This CDR3 is 20 amino acids long. The V gene end was trimmed by 5 bases and the J gene end by 3 bases; junction bases not matched to a gene: 20. CDR3 DNA: TGTGCCAGCAGCCCCCGCCCCACAGGGGGCATGGCTAGCAGCTACAATGAGCAGTTCTTC. It is translated as CASSPRPTGGMASSYNEQFF.